Sequencing of this TCR beta chain was carried out in a study of technical replicates of blood from a few donors. Using immunoSEQ multiplex PCR, the repertoire was profiled, and TCRdb retains in-frame clones only, with some absent. The sample includes about 100,000 clones, just under 95% of them seen just once. Sequenced input: T cells isolated from PBMCs. The receptor comes from a human donor in good health.

The CDR3 here is CASSFINEQFF. DNA for the CDR3: TGCGCCAGCAGCTTTATAAATGAGCAGTTCTTC. The chain employs TRBV5-1 and TRBJ2-1; D remains ambiguous. The CDR3 length is 11 residues. V was pared by 2 bases and J by 7 bases, with 4 bases between. The germline V gene encodes CDR1 SGHRS and CDR2 YFSETQ.